The 6 T cell receptor beta chains below come from one sample, sequenced in a study of coeliac disease. Findings and caveats of the study: Lower clonality than controls marked TRB and TRG repertoires from active celiac intraepithelial and lamina propria samples.

These receptors' antigens are unknown. Some clones are missing from TCRdb's copy, which holds only in-frame ones; the method was immunoSEQ multiplex PCR. The table has thousands of clones, 55% to 65% seen once. Sequenced sample: intraepithelial lymphocytes from the gut. The source is a man aged 70 or older with active celiac disease.

This clone appeared a single time. This chain uses TRBV6-1 with TRBJ1-6, with D perhaps TRBD1 (5 bases). CDR1 is MNHNS and CDR2 is SASEGT in the germline V gene. V was pared by 1 base and J by 9 bases, with 13 bases between. The CDR3 sequence is 15 residues long. Written as DNA, the CDR3 is TGTGCCAGCAGTGAAGTCAGTCAGGGTGCTTCACCCCTCCACTTT. This encodes CASSEVSQGASPLHF.

This chain connects TRBV19 to TRBJ2-7; 9 bases map to TRBD2. The CDR3 has 14 residues. Germline CDR1 LNHDA, CDR2 SQIVND (reference sequence). With 7 bases clipped from V and 5 bases from J, the junction kept 9 bases outside the gene matches. The CDR3 reads CASKGGRAGDEQYF. DNA for the CDR3: TGTGCCAGTAAAGGCGGGAGGGCCGGGGACGAGCAGTACTTC.

The chain's CDR3 is CASSSYLLRPRQIYEQYF. In DNA form, the CDR3 reads TGCGCCAGCAGCTCGTACCTTCTCCGGCCCCGACAGATCTACGAGCAGTACTTC. This rearrangement joins TRBV5-1 to TRBJ2-7; D might be TRBD1 (5 bases). Germline V CDR1 and CDR2: SGHRS, YFSETQ. V was trimmed by 3 bases and J by 3 bases, leaving 25 bases between them. CDR3 length: 18 amino acids.

The V and J genes are TRBV5-8 and TRBJ2-7; possibly TRBD1 for D (6 bases). The CDR3 runs to 18 residues. Germline V gene lookup returns CDR1 SGHTS and CDR2 YDEGEE. With 2 bases removed from V and 1 base from J, the gap between germline ends came to 22 bases. The CDR3 nucleotides read TGTGCCAGCAGCTTTTATCAGGGCAGGGGCGCTCATTCCTACGAGCAGTACTTC. Protein sequence: CASSFYQGRGAHSYEQYF.

The chain is built from TRBV27 and TRBJ1-4; the D gene is possibly TRBD1 (5 bases). This CDR3 has 14 residues. V lost 3 bases, J lost 7 bases, and 12 bases lay in between. CDR1 is MNHEY, CDR2 SMNVEV, per germline (reference sequence). In DNA form, the CDR3 reads TGTGCCAGCAGTTTCGGAGGGGTTGGTGAAAAACTGTTTTTT. Translating it yields CASSFGGVGEKLFF.

V and J are TRBV11-3 and TRBJ1-3; 9 positions agree with TRBD1. This CDR3 spans 15 amino acids. Germline trimming cut 5 bases from V and 5 bases from J; bases unmatched to any gene: 7. Germline V gene data show CDR1 as SGHNT and CDR2 as YENEEA. For the CDR3, the DNA is TGTGCCAGCAGCCGGGACAGGGATGGAAGAAACACCATATATTTT. It translates to CASSRDRDGRNTIYF.